The T cell receptor (beta chain) under discussion was sequenced for a study of CD8 T cells in Susac syndrome. Reverse transcription used about 0.45 to 1 ug RNA and random hexamers. A single record per CDR3 protein comes from TCRdb applying MiXCR to the immunoSEQ multiplex PCR reads. Of about 140,000 distinct CDR3 sequences listed, around 94% are singletons. The V gene's germline CDR1 is SGHVS and CDR2 FNYEAQ. The CDR3 is 13 residues long. V lost 5 bases to trimming and J lost 3 bases, with 10 bases between them. Sequenced input: CD8+ T cells from PBMCs. This clonotype was obtained from a human donor in good health. The rearrangement links TRBV7-6 to TRBJ1-2; D is perhaps TRBD1 (6 bases). CDR3 in amino acids: CASSPWTDYGYTF. In DNA form, the CDR3 reads TGTGCCAGCAGCCCCTGGACAGACTATGGCTACACCTTC. Supplemented by reference TRBV7-6 and TRBJ1-2, the full variable domain reads GAGVSQSPRYKVTKRGQDVALRCDPISGHVSLYWYRQALGQGPEFLTYFNYEAQQDKSGLPNDRFSAERPEGSISTLTIQRTEQRDSAMYRCASSPWTDYGYTFGSGTRLTVV.